One sample yielded the 11 T cell receptor beta chains listed below, sequenced in a study of cytomegalovirus exposure and HLA in healthy donors. Use of 60 Vbeta and 13 Jbeta primers characterized the PCR. Only in-frame clones appear in the TCRdb table, and some are missing; sequencing was by immunoSEQ multiplex PCR. The sample yields about 190,000 clones, around four fifths seen once. Sequencing was performed on PBMCs. Every receptor here comes from a man aged 35 to 55 in good health and CMV-seropositive.

The chain's CDR3 is CASSLGGRAETQYF. The DNA for the CDR3 is TGTGCCAGCAGTTTAGGCGGGAGGGCGGAGACCCAGTACTTC. This chain links TRBV28 with TRBJ2-5; 9 bases are a match to TRBD2. The junction had 3 bases not matched to a gene; V was cut back by 2 bases and J by 5 bases. Germline loops: CDR1 MDHEN, CDR2 SYDVKM. This CDR3 comprises 14 residues.

The chain couples TRBV19 to TRBJ1-4; D gene unclear. The V end was cut by 6 bases, the J end by 0 bases, with 11 bases between. CDR3 length equals 15 residues. Germline assignment: CDR1 LNHDA and CDR2 SQIVND (reference sequence). This chain's CDR3 is CASRTRGATNEKLFF. The CDR3 coding sequence is TGTGCCAGTAGAACCCGGGGAGCAACTAATGAAAAACTGTTTTTT.

This rearrangement joins TRBV14 to TRBJ2-2; possibly TRBD1 for D (6 bases). This CDR3 is built from 16 residues. Trimming shortened V by 4 bases and J by 3 bases, and 15 bases separated the two germline ends. The germline V gene has CDR1 SGHDN and CDR2 FVKESK. CDR3 coding DNA: TGTGCCAGCAGCCGCGGTGACAGGTCTTACACCGGGGAGCTGTTTTTT. Protein product: CASSRGDRSYTGELFF.

The CDR3 reads CASSFYQRPAGGYEQYF. CDR3 nucleotide sequence: TGTGCCAGCAGCTTCTATCAGCGCCCAGCGGGAGGGTACGAGCAGTACTTC. This chain joins TRBV13 and TRBJ2-7, with 10 bases that match TRBD2. Trimming cost V 3 bases and J 4 bases; bases outside gene matches: 12. This CDR3 spans 17 amino acids. Germline-derived CDR1 and CDR2 are PRHDT and FYEKMQ (reference sequence).

The J gene is TRBJ2-2, the V gene TRBV2; 9 positions match TRBD1. Germline V lookup: CDR1 SNHLY, CDR2 FYNNEI. With V trimmed by 6 bases and J by 4 bases, 6 bases remained unmatched. The CDR3 spans 15 residues. The CDR3 DNA sequence: TGTGCCAGCAGCCCGGGACAGGGAGCCACCGGGGAGCTGTTTTTT. It encodes CASSPGQGATGELFF.

V is TRBV2 and J is TRBJ2-1; D uncertain. Trimming pared 3 bases from V and 3 bases from J, leaving 9 bases between. Germline CDR1 and CDR2: SNHLY and FYNNEI. This CDR3 is 14 amino acids long. CDR3 sequence: CASSEMALYNEQFF. The CDR3 DNA reads as TGTGCCAGCAGTGAGATGGCCCTCTACAATGAGCAGTTCTTC.

V gene TRBV6-1 combines with J gene TRBJ2-1, with D possibly matching TRBD1 (6 bases). This CDR3 region has 13 residues. The V gene's germline CDR1 is MNHNS and CDR2 SASEGT. V lost 7 bases to trimming and J lost 5 bases, with 12 bases between them. The CDR3 spells CASTGQGHNEQFF. The DNA for the CDR3 is TGTGCCAGCACAGGGCAGGGGCACAATGAGCAGTTCTTC.

V is TRBV19 and J is TRBJ2-1, with 7 bases matching TRBD2. The ends lost 1 base at V and 12 bases at J; junction bases unmatched: 6. Germline lookup yields CDR1 LNHDA and CDR2 SQIVND (reference sequence). The CDR3 is 13 residues long. The CDR3 region has the DNA TGTGCCAGTAGTATAGGTCCAGCGGGAAGGCAGTTCTTC. Translated, it gives CASSIGPAGRQFF.

V gene TRBV5-1 combines with J gene TRBJ2-2, with 8 positions matching TRBD1. CDR1 is SGHRS and CDR2 is YFSETQ in the germline V gene. Trimming removed 6 bases from V and 5 bases from J; junction bases left unmatched: 6. The CDR3 has 14 residues. This CDR3 is CASKPGGLTGELFF. CDR3 DNA: TGCGCCAGCAAACCAGGGGGCCTGACCGGGGAGCTGTTTTTT.

The rearrangement links TRBV19 to TRBJ1-5, with D uncertain. The CDR3 has 13 amino acids. Trimming cost V 3 bases and J 5 bases, with 8 bases left between them. From germline, CDR1 is LNHDA and CDR2 SQIVND (reference sequence). The CDR3 sequence is CASSIDLDQPQHF. CDR3 nucleotides: TGTGCCAGTAGTATCGATTTAGATCAGCCCCAGCATTTT.

This chain joins TRBV5-5 and TRBJ1-1, with D perhaps TRBD1 (5 bases). The ends were cut back, 3 bases at V and 3 bases at J, with 12 bases in the middle. The germline CDR1 and CDR2 sequences are SGHKS and YYEKEE (reference sequence). The CDR3 length is 14 residues. The CDR3 region is CASSYQGYDTEAFF. Here the CDR3 DNA reads TGTGCCAGCAGCTACCAGGGTTACGACACTGAAGCTTTCTTT.